Presented here are 16 T cell receptor beta chains from one specimen sequenced in a study of cytomegalovirus exposure and HLA in healthy donors. Both 60 Vbeta primers and 13 Jbeta primers went into the PCR. The assay was immunoSEQ multiplex PCR, and TCRdb's table has in-frame clones only and misses some. The data hold roughly 80,000 clones, with 75% to 85% observed a single time. Sequencing was carried out using PBMCs. The receptors derive from a woman in her 30s in good health and CMV-seronegative.

A few counts support this clone. The J gene is TRBJ1-5, the V gene TRBV19, with 7 bases lining up with TRBD1. The junction had 10 bases not matched to a gene; V was cut back by 9 bases and J by 5 bases. CDR1 and CDR2 from the germline V gene are LNHDA and SQIVND (reference sequence). CDR3 length equals 14 residues. CDR3 sequence reads: CASASVQGYQPQHF. CDR3 bases: TGTGCCAGCGCAAGCGTACAGGGGTATCAGCCCCAGCATTTT.

The chain couples TRBV5-1 to TRBJ1-5, with unresolved D. The germline V gene has CDR1 SGHRS and CDR2 YFSETQ. The CDR3 totals 14 residues. Between the trimmed V and J ends, which lost 3 bases and 3 bases, there was a span of 10 bases. CDR3 coding DNA: TGCGCCAGCAGCTCGGGAGAGAACAATCAGCCCCAGCATTTT. Translation: CASSSGENNQPQHF.

The rearrangement joins TRBV6-5 to TRBJ1-1; TRBD1 is a possible D gene (6 bases). Germline CDR1 is MNHEY and CDR2 is SVGAGI. The CDR3 has 15 amino acids. With 0 bases removed from V and 3 bases from J, the gap between germline ends came to 11 bases. In nucleotides, the CDR3 is TGTGCCAGCAGTTACTCTAGGACAGTGGACACTGAAGCTTTCTTT. Translation gives CASSYSRTVDTEAFF.

The chain links TRBV6-1 to TRBJ2-7, with TRBD1 matching over 8 bases. The germline V gene has CDR1 MNHNS and CDR2 SASEGT. The CDR3 contains 13 residues. V shed 7 bases, J shed 5 bases, and the junction held 7 bases outside the gene matches. CDR3 in amino acids: CASTTTTGDEQYF. The CDR3 DNA is TGTGCCAGCACCACGACGACAGGGGACGAGCAGTACTTC.

The chain has TRBV5-1 and TRBJ2-3, with a tentative D call TRBD2 (6 bases). This CDR3 is built from 20 residues. Looked up from germline, CDR1 is SGHRS and CDR2 is YFSETQ. The V end lost 0 bases, the J end lost 2 bases, and 25 bases lay between the germline ends. DNA of the CDR3: TGCGCCAGCAGCTTGGCCTGGCGGGACCAACTCGAACACTTCACAGATACGCAGTATTTT. This codes for CASSLAWRDQLEHFTDTQYF.

This clone was observed a single time. J is TRBJ2-7 and V is TRBV11-2, with TRBD1 matching over 7 bases. CDR3 length: 15 amino acids. V shed 5 bases and J 7 bases; nucleotides not matched to a gene: 14. CDR1 and CDR2 (germline): SGHAT, FQNNGV. The CDR3 region is CASSPIWDRGSEQYF. For the CDR3, the DNA is TGTGCCAGCAGCCCGATCTGGGACAGAGGATCGGAGCAGTACTTC.

This chain uses TRBV15 with TRBJ2-3; 13 bases agree with TRBD2. CDR1 is LNHNV and CDR2 is YYDKDF in the germline V gene (reference sequence). There are 17 residues in the CDR3. J was trimmed by 0 bases and V by 4 bases; bases with no gene match: 4. Written as DNA, the CDR3 is TGTGCCACCAGCAAAGGACTAGCGGGAGCTAGCACAGATACGCAGTATTTT. It encodes CATSKGLAGASTDTQYF.

This rearrangement joins TRBV5-1 to TRBJ2-7; 8 bases align to TRBD1. In germline, CDR1 is SGHRS, CDR2 YFSETQ. V shed 7 bases and J 6 bases; nucleotides not matched to a gene: 12. The length of the CDR3 is 14 residues. The chain's CDR3 is CASRDAQGAREQYF. The CDR3 region has the DNA TGCGCCAGCCGCGACGCCCAGGGGGCGCGCGAGCAGTACTTC.

The gene calls are TRBV5-1 and TRBJ2-3, with TRBD1 identical over 8 bases. The CDR3 runs 16 residues. V trimming: 3 bases; J trimming: 3 bases; junction bases outside the gene matches: 9. Germline lookup yields CDR1 SGHRS and CDR2 YFSETQ. The CDR3 spells CASSSSGTGPTDTQYF. DNA for the CDR3: TGCGCCAGCAGCTCGTCCGGGACAGGTCCAACAGATACGCAGTATTTT.

This rearrangement joins TRBV9 to TRBJ2-3; no clear D gene. Trimming removed 8 bases from V and 0 bases from J, with 7 bases in between. The germline CDR1 and CDR2 sequences are SGDLS and YYNGEE. The CDR3 totals 12 residues. CDR3 sequence reads: CASGASTDTQYF. The DNA for the CDR3 is TGTGCCAGTGGAGCTAGCACAGATACGCAGTATTTT.

This clone was detected once. V gene TRBV5-1 combines with J gene TRBJ2-7; 7 positions match TRBD2. Germline values: CDR1 SGHRS, CDR2 YFSETQ. Trimming removed 2 bases from V and 4 bases from J; junction bases left unmatched: 12. The CDR3 is 16 amino acids. The DNA of the CDR3 is TGCGCCAGCAGCTTAACGCTTGGCGGGAGTTGGTACGAGCAGTACTTC. As protein: CASSLTLGGSWYEQYF.

The rearrangement joins TRBV5-1 to TRBJ2-5; maybe TRBD2 (6 bases). Germline CDR1 is SGHRS and CDR2 is YFSETQ. The CDR3 length is 17 residues. V lost 4 bases, J lost 3 bases, and 22 bases lay in between. In DNA, the CDR3 is TGCGCCAGCAGCCCCTCCCTGGGGGGAGTATTGGAAGAGACCCAGTACTTC. Translating it yields CASSPSLGGVLEETQYF.

This clone was found once. This chain joins TRBV28 and TRBJ2-4, with D perhaps matching TRBD2 (5 bases). The CDR3 consists of 14 residues. Trimming left V 8 bases short and J 3 bases short, with 14 bases between. Germline V gene sequence: CDR1 MDHEN, CDR2 SYDVKM. CDR3 protein: CASLRRGFKNIQYF. CDR3 sequence (DNA): TGTGCCAGCCTACGGAGAGGGTTCAAAAACATTCAGTACTTC.

In its sample, this clone was seen a few times. The J gene is TRBJ1-2, the V gene TRBV11-2; tentative D call: TRBD1 (6 bases). Germline V gene sequence: CDR1 SGHAT, CDR2 FQNNGV. The CDR3 extends over 15 amino acids. V lost 5 bases, J lost 8 bases, and 21 bases lay in between. The CDR3 DNA reads as TGTGCCAGCAGCGCAGACGGCAGGGCCAGGGGAGGCTACACCTTC. Protein sequence: CASSADGRARGGYTF.

The V gene is TRBV5-1, the J gene TRBJ2-7; 8 bases line up with TRBD1. CDR3 length: 13 residues. CDR1 and CDR2 (germline): SGHRS, YFSETQ. Trimming cost V 7 bases and J 3 bases; bases outside gene matches: 6. CDR3 nucleotides: TGCGCCAGCGGACAGGGAAACGACTACGAGCAGTACTTC. Its protein product is CASGQGNDYEQYF.

V usage is TRBV5-6 and J usage is TRBJ1-2; TRBD1 matches 7 bases. The CDR3 loop spans 16 amino acids. With V trimmed by 2 bases and J by 4 bases, 11 bases remained unmatched. Germline CDR1 reads SGHDT; CDR2 reads YYEEEE. The chain's CDR3 is CASSFDSGTAPYGYTF. CDR3 coding DNA: TGTGCCAGCAGCTTCGATTCGGGGACAGCCCCCTATGGCTACACCTTC.